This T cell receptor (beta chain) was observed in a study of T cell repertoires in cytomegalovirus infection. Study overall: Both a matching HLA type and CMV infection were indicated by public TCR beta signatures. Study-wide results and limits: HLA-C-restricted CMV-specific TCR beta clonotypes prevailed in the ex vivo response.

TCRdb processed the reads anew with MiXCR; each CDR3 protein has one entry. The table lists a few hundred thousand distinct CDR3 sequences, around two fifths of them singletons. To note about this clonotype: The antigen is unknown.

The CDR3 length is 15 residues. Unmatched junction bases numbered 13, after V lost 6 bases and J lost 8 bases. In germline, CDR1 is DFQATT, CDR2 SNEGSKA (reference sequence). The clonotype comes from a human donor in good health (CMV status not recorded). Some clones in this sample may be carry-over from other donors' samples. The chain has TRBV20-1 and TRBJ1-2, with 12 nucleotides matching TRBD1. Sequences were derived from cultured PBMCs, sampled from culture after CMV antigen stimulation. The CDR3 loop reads CSAKRPGQGAGGYTF. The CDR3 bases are TGCAGTGCCAAAAGGCCGGGACAGGGGGCGGGGGGCTACACCTTC.